This T cell receptor (beta chain) appears in the sequencing data of a study of vaccination and CD4 T cells after COVID-19 (dated by TCRdb to the early 2020s). About the investigation overall: SARS-CoV-2 positivity had been established in the convalescent patients by nasal swab PCR, and mild disease was recorded in under ten of these patients and severe disease in one. Two doses of either the Pfizer-BioNTech BNT162b2 vaccine (n=8) or the Moderna mRNA-1273 vaccine (n=2) were administered to participants. In under 13 COVID-19 convalescent patients and a few infection-naive healthy vaccine recipients, researchers compared the spike-specific CD4+ TCR repertoire from before mRNA vaccination with the repertoire from after. A few convalescent patients were sampled both early after vaccination (day 14) and late after vaccination (days 161 to 241). The convalescent cohort included six males and four females, with two Hispanic individuals, seven Caucasians, two Asians and one multiracial person. Post-COVID blood samples were collected from convalescent patients a median of around 100 days after diagnosis, with a range of about 35 to 161 days. The time from the second vaccine dose to post-vaccine blood sampling had a median of approximately 72 days and ranged from about 12 to 241 days. Overall results and qualifications from the work: The median count of SARS-CoV-2-reactive clonotypes went up from around 21 after infection to 38 after vaccination, although the change was not significant. Nearly all vaccine-specific clones in convalescent patients (304 of 307) were mono-reactive for SARS-CoV-2 spike rather than cross-reactive with common cold coronaviruses. The number of convalescent patients in the study was relatively small, and the study did not examine early timepoints following natural infection. Among convalescent patients, a median around 86% of the SARS-CoV-2-reactive clones seen after vaccination appeared only after vaccination, which suggests priming specific to the vaccine.

Per the publication, the time point label means: late sampling 161 to 241 days after vaccination in a few convalescent patients. The convalescent patients' positive SARS-CoV-2 PCR tests fell between March and December 2020, which was before the Alpha, Beta and Delta variants emerged in the United States. Ficoll-Paque Plus gradient centrifugation was used to isolate PBMCs from whole blood, and the isolated PBMCs were then either used fresh or cryopreserved at -140C. Library preparation was by PCR. Sequencer: Illumina iSeq 100. In the paper's pipeline: Non-productive sequences were filtered out, and CDR3s that did not start with C, did not end with F or W, or were shorter than 7 amino acids were discarded. Using R version 3.6.1, CDR3 homology was evaluated through Levenshtein distances (stringdist) along with unrooted phylogenetic trees (ape). TCRdb handled the public reads itself, with Q25 trimming in fastp and clone calling in MiXCR, and kept productive beta chains. Records with the same CDR3 protein are collapsed into one entry carrying the most frequent genes and DNA. Clone size and V and J calls follow TCRdb, not the original study. Counted in this sample were some 40,000 distinct CDR3 sequences; 35% to 45% of them appeared once. The ten most abundant clones make up under 6.5% of the sample.

For this clonotype: Its antigen remains undetermined. No base quality values were provided; no much bigger clone lies one nucleotide off.

Sequenced here: CD4+ T cells from blood, sampled about 7 months after SARS-CoV-2 vaccination. The origin of this receptor is a human donor who had recovered from COVID-19.

The DNA sequence is TGTGCCAGCTCACCAATAACAGGGGCTTTGACTGAAGCTTTCTTT. Its product reads: CASSPITGALTEAFF. The rearranged chain carries TRBV18 and TRBJ1-1, and 7 junction bases match TRBD1. The CDR3 goes from the cysteine to the phenylalanine over 15 residues. Of all the DNA, just the CDR3 is kept, 45 bases in frame from base 1. CDR1 and CDR2 are read off the germline V gene as KGHSH and LQKENI. V lost 2 bases and J lost 5 bases, and the count of bases not matched to a germline gene is 8.